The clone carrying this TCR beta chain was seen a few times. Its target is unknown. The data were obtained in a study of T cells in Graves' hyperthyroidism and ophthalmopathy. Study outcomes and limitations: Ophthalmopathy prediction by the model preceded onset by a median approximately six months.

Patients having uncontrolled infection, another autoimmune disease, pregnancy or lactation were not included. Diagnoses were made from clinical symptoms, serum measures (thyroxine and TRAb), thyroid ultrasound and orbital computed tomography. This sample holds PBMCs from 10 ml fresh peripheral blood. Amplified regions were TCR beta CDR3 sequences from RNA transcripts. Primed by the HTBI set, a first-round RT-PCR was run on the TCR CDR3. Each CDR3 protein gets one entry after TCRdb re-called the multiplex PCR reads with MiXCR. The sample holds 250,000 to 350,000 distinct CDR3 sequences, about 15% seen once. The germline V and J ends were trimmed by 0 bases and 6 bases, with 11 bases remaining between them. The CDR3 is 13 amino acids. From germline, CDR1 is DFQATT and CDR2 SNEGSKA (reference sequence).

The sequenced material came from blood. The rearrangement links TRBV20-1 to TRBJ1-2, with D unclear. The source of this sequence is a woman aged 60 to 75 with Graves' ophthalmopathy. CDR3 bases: TGCAGTGCTAGAGATTTTCTTGAAGATGGCTACACCTTC. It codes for CSARDFLEDGYTF.